The T cell receptor (beta chain) described here comes from a study of cytomegalovirus exposure and HLA in healthy donors. About this clone: The antigen is undetermined.

Primers: 60 Vbeta forward and 13 Jbeta reverse. Generated by immunoSEQ multiplex PCR, the TCRdb table keeps only in-frame clones and is missing some. The sample contains over 70,000 clones, around 77% of which appear only once. Trimming cost V 4 bases and J 0 bases; bases outside gene matches: 15. CDR1 and CDR2 from the germline V gene are SGHDT and YYEEEE. This CDR3 has 19 amino acids. Study-wide results and caveats: Previously analyzed data showed that most TCR beta V segments were productive at a frequency of about 90% or about 30%. As immune exposure information, only CMV serostatus was available.

Unrecorded immune exposures were likely, despite nominal health at sampling. The sample taken for sequencing was PBMCs. The sequence was obtained from a man in his thirties or forties in good health and CMV-seronegative. J is TRBJ2-4 and V is TRBV5-6; 8 positions agree with TRBD1. Here the CDR3 reads CASSHLDREIPLAKNIQYF. DNA for the CDR3: TGTGCCAGCAGCCATCTGGACAGGGAGATTCCACTAGCCAAAAACATTCAGTACTTC.